This paragraph covers one TCR beta chain sequence. These data belong to a study of TIL therapy for anti-PD-1-resistant metastatic lung cancer. In the study overall: Median patient age was around 50, ranging roughly 38-75 years. Half of patients were current or former smokers.

The immunoSEQ assay was v3. The method was immunoSEQ multiplex PCR; TCRdb's version includes in-frame clones alone and lacks a portion of them. The sample holds tens of thousands of clones, about 69% seen once. The CDR3 extends over 13 amino acids. V shed 4 bases and J shed 5 bases, with 12 bases lying between them. Germline V gene lookup returns CDR1 SGHDT and CDR2 YYEEEE. Time point indicated: pre-treatment sample, taken before nivolumab and TIL therapy. Stage 4 NSCLC adults joined between October 2017 and January 2020. The clonotype comes from a person between 25 and 79 years old with non-small cell lung cancer. This specimen consisted of blood, obtained at baseline. This chain connects TRBV5-6 to TRBJ1-2; weak D call: TRBD1 (5 bases). The CDR3 DNA reads as TGTGCCAGCAGCCCCCCGACAGTTTATGGCTACACCTTC. This translates into CASSPPTVYGYTF. The whole variable domain, remainder taken from reference TRBV5-6 and TRBJ1-2, is DAGVTQSPTHLIKTRGQQVTLRCSPKSGHDTVSWYQQALGQGPQFIFQYYEEEERQRGNFPDRFSGHQFPNYSSELNVNALLLGDSALYLCASSPPTVYGYTFGSGTRLTVV.